Below are 8 T cell receptor beta chains sequenced from a single sample in a study of blood T cell repertoires in COVID-19. The data were produced by immunoSEQ multiplex PCR, yet TCRdb's version contains in-frame clones alone and is incomplete. The sample records 200,000 to 250,000 clones, around 80% being singletons. Source material: peripheral blood. These TCRs come from a woman aged 80 or over with active or convalescent COVID-19.

The chain uses TRBV10-2 and TRBJ1-1; weak D call: TRBD1 (5 bases). This CDR3 comprises 15 residues. In germline, CDR1 is WSHSY, CDR2 SAAADI. V was shortened by 3 bases and J by 1 base, with 12 bases between the two germline ends. The CDR3 spells CASSDKFGGNTEAFF. The CDR3 DNA sequence: TGCGCCAGCAGTGACAAATTCGGGGGGAACACTGAAGCTTTCTTT.

The V and J genes are TRBV18 and TRBJ1-5; no reliable D call. Germline assignment: CDR1 KGHSH and CDR2 LQKENI. Trimming took off 3 bases at V and 5 bases at J, with 8 bases between the two ends. The CDR3 sequence is 13 residues long. CDR3 protein: CASSPAEHQPQHF. The CDR3 coding sequence is TGTGCCAGCTCACCGGCGGAGCATCAGCCCCAGCATTTT.

This rearrangement joins TRBV11-3 to TRBJ2-6; 8 bases agree with TRBD1. Germline assignment: CDR1 SGHNT and CDR2 YENEEA. The V gene end was trimmed by 5 bases and the J gene end by 4 bases; junction bases not matched to a gene: 7. The CDR3 loop spans 16 amino acids. CDR3 amino acids: CASSHGQGTGANVLTF. As DNA, the CDR3 is TGTGCCAGCAGCCACGGACAGGGAACCGGGGCCAACGTCCTGACTTTC.

The genes are TRBV5-1 and TRBJ2-3, with D perhaps matching TRBD2 (5 bases). Trimming removed 3 bases at V and 6 bases at J, with 17 bases between. This CDR3 comprises 15 residues. CDR1 and CDR2 (germline): SGHRS, YFSETQ. The chain's CDR3 is CASSSNPSSWDTQYF. CDR3 in DNA: TGCGCCAGCAGCTCGAACCCCTCTAGCTGGGATACGCAGTATTTT.

The table lists this clone with a count of one. V gene TRBV7-2 combines with J gene TRBJ2-7; 9 nucleotides agree with TRBD1. Per germline, CDR1 SGHTA and CDR2 FQGNSA. The ends lost 1 base at V and 3 bases at J; junction bases unmatched: 4. The CDR3 loop spans 15 amino acids. DNA of the CDR3: TGTGCCAGCAGCTTAGGTGGGACAGGGTTCTACGAGCAGTACTTC. Residues: CASSLGGTGFYEQYF.

The chain couples TRBV9 to TRBJ2-2; 10 bases fit TRBD2. The V and J ends lost 1 base and 5 bases, in that order; junction bases with no gene match: 5. The CDR3 sequence is 16 residues long. From germline, CDR1 is SGDLS and CDR2 YYNGEE. This chain's CDR3 is CASSVRALAGTGELFF. CDR3 coding DNA: TGTGCCAGCAGCGTAAGGGCACTAGCGGGGACCGGGGAGCTGTTTTTT.

The gene calls are TRBV7-2 and TRBJ1-3, with a tentative D call TRBD1 (5 bases). The V and J ends lost 5 bases and 3 bases respectively, with 14 bases between them. The CDR3 is made up of 15 amino acids. Germline loops: CDR1 SGHTA, CDR2 FQGNSA. CDR3 nucleotide sequence: TGTGCCAGCAGCCTGCGTCTGGGGGGTGGAAACACCATATATTTT. Amino acid sequence: CASSLRLGGGNTIYF.

CDR3 nucleotides: TGTGCCAGCAGGAGGGACAGAAAGGACTATGGCTACACCTTC. Residues: CASRRDRKDYGYTF. The chain carries TRBV6-5 and TRBJ1-2; 7 nucleotides agree with TRBD1. The germline V gene encodes CDR1 MNHEY and CDR2 SVGAGI. This CDR3 has 14 amino acids. Losses at the gene ends were 6 bases for V and 3 bases for J; bases not matched to a gene: 7.